This T cell receptor beta chain comes out of a study of blood T cells in healthy people across ages. Study observations and caveats: Older age went with lower TCR beta diversity per million T cells, in a roughly linear way.

Donors ranged from roughly 6 to 100 years old and were healthy Caucasians in Russia. Total RNA extracted from each sample amounted to at least 6 micrograms. Next came a second PCR, run for about 6 to 12 cycles, which used a sample-barcoded 5' primer along with a J-beta primer mix. Template switching added a 12-random-nucleotide identifier to every cDNA molecule. TCRdb reprocessed the 5' RACE reads with MiXCR, giving one entry per CDR3 protein. The table lists 1.5 million to 2 million distinct CDR3 sequences, roughly 49% of them singletons. Germline CDR1 is DFQATT and CDR2 is SNEGSKA (reference sequence). The CDR3 sequence is 14 residues long. The junction had 9 bases not matched to a gene; V was cut back by 8 bases and J by 0 bases. Comments on this clonotype: Antigen: not known.

This chain joins TRBV20-1 and TRBJ1-2; TRBD1 matches at 7 bases. Sequenced sample: blood. The receptor comes from a woman in her thirties or forties in good health. The CDR3 coding sequence is TGCAGTCCCCCCGGGACAGATACTAACTATGGCTACACCTTC. This gives the protein CSPPGTDTNYGYTF.